One and the same sample provided the 28 T cell receptor beta chains below, sequenced in a study of T cell responses to AZD1222 COVID-19 vaccine. TCRdb keeps only in-frame clones here, not all; method: immunoSEQ multiplex PCR. The table has about 70,000 clones, roughly 85% seen once; the top ten hold around 20%. Sequenced here: peripheral blood, sampled on day 0 of AZD1222 vaccination. Every receptor here comes from an adult in good health.

This rearrangement joins TRBV19 to TRBJ2-2; tentative D call: TRBD1 (5 bases). CDR1 and CDR2 from the germline V gene are LNHDA and SQIVND (reference sequence). The CDR3 length is 17 residues. Trimming took 7 bases from V and 3 from J, leaving 21 bases between them. CDR3 protein: CASKSPRVNVDTGELFF. CDR3 sequence (DNA): TGTGCCAGTAAATCCCCCAGGGTAAACGTAGACACCGGGGAGCTGTTTTTT.

The V call is TRBV7-2, the J call TRBJ2-2, with 11 positions matching TRBD2. The CDR3 has 16 amino acids. The V gene's germline CDR1 is SGHTA and CDR2 FQGNSA. The V segment lost 0 bases and the J segment 5 bases; nucleotides outside the gene matches: 2. The CDR3 region is CASSLASGRATGELFF. The CDR3 coding sequence is TGTGCCAGCAGCTTAGCTAGCGGGAGGGCAACCGGGGAGCTGTTTTTT.

The V call is TRBV18, the J call TRBJ2-7, with unresolved D. V was shortened by 1 base and J by 2 bases, with 6 bases between the two germline ends. The CDR3 runs to 13 residues. Germline CDR1 and CDR2: KGHSH and LQKENI. CDR3 residues: CASSPQVAYEQYF. CDR3 DNA: TGTGCCAGCTCACCACAGGTTGCCTACGAGCAGTACTTC.

The chain is built from TRBV20-1 and TRBJ2-2; unclear D gene. Germline CDR1 DFQATT, CDR2 SNEGSKA (reference sequence). CDR3 length: 10 amino acids. The DNA of the CDR3 is TGCCGGACCCTTACCGGGGAGCTGTTTTTT. Protein product: CRTLTGELFF.

The V call is TRBV2, the J call TRBJ2-6, with D possibly matching TRBD2 (6 bases). CDR3 size: 16 residues. CDR1 SNHLY and CDR2 FYNNEI come from the germline V gene. The V and J ends lost 2 bases and 2 bases respectively, with 10 bases between them. DNA for the CDR3: TGTGCCAGCAGTGAATCGGGAGAAGCTGGGGCCAACGTCCTGACTTTC. This sequence encodes CASSESGEAGANVLTF.

The genes are TRBV5-6 and TRBJ1-2; perhaps TRBD1 as D (5 bases). Looked up from germline, CDR1 is SGHDT and CDR2 is YYEEEE. This CDR3 spans 15 amino acids. The V gene lost 4 bases and the J gene lost 4 bases, with 17 bases spanning the gap. The CDR3 DNA reads TGTGCCAGCAGCCCGGCGGGGCGGCTAACCTATGGCTACACCTTC. Encoded protein: CASSPAGRLTYGYTF. Filled out from reference TRBV5-6 and TRBJ1-2, the complete variable domain reads DAGVTQSPTHLIKTRGQQVTLRCSPKSGHDTVSWYQQALGQGPQFIFQYYEEEERQRGNFPDRFSGHQFPNYSSELNVNALLLGDSALYLCASSPAGRLTYGYTFGSGTRLTVV.

As for this clone: Germline and junction disagree at one end, which may indicate a read error. The chain has TRBV2 and TRBJ2-7; D may be TRBD1 (6 bases). Germline CDR1 reads SNHLY; CDR2 reads FYNNEI. CDR3 length: 17 amino acids. The CDR3 here is CASRDKTGQIRHYEQYF. In DNA, the CDR3 is TGTGCCAGCCGTGATAAGACAGGCCAGATCCGTCATTACGAGCAGTACTTC.

The count of this clone is one. The chain recombines TRBV15 with TRBJ2-1; possible D gene TRBD1, 6 bases. The CDR3 is 16 amino acids. Germline V gene data show CDR1 as LNHNV and CDR2 as YYDKDF (reference sequence). V was cut by 1 base and J by 4 bases, with 14 bases left in between. The CDR3 sequence is CATSRGSGTPYNEQFF. For the CDR3, the DNA is TGTGCCACCAGCAGAGGATCGGGGACACCTTACAATGAGCAGTTCTTC.

This clone was observed once. The chain combines TRBV7-9 with TRBJ2-3; 11 bases map to TRBD2. This CDR3 comprises 14 residues. CDR1 SEHNR and CDR2 FQNEAQ come from the germline V gene (reference sequence). Trimming took 5 bases from V and 5 from J; bases not matched to a gene: 3. CDR3 DNA: TGTGCCAGCAGCACACTAGCGGGGGAAGATACGCAGTATTTT. This codes for CASSTLAGEDTQYF.

This clone was counted between two and nine times. This sequence joins TRBV12-5 and TRBJ2-2; D might be TRBD1 or TRBD2, each matching 5 bases. This CDR3 is 15 amino acids long. Deletions cut 3 bases from V and 5 bases from J, with 13 bases between. The germline V gene has CDR1 LGHNT and CDR2 FRNRAP. The CDR3 DNA reads as TGTGCTAGTGGTTTCCTTGAATGGGGGACCGGGGAGCTGTTTTTT. Its protein product is CASGFLEWGTGELFF. Based on the CDR3 plus reference TRBV12-5 and TRBJ2-2, the full variable domain is DARVTQTPRHKVTEMGQEVTMRCQPILGHNTVFWYRQTMMQGLELLAYFRNRAPLDDSGMPKDRFSAEMPDATLATLKIQPSEPRDSAVYFCASGFLEWGTGELFFGEGSRLTVL.

The rearrangement links TRBV7-6 to TRBJ2-3; TRBD1 is a possible D gene (6 bases). V was shortened by 4 bases and J by 1 base, with 9 bases between the two germline ends. Germline CDR1 and CDR2: SGHVS and FNYEAQ. This CDR3 is built from 14 residues. The DNA of the CDR3 is TGTGCCAGCAGCTCAGGGGTGCGCACAGATACGCAGTATTTT. Translating it yields CASSSGVRTDTQYF. The complete variable domain, with remaining parts taken from reference TRBV7-6 and TRBJ2-3, reads GAGVSQSPRYKVTKRGQDVALRCDPISGHVSLYWYRQALGQGPEFLTYFNYEAQQDKSGLPNDRFSAERPEGSISTLTIQRTEQRDSAMYRCASSSGVRTDTQYFGPGTRLTVL.

The chain has TRBV7-9 and TRBJ1-1, with D tentatively TRBD1 (5 bases). Per germline, CDR1 SEHNR and CDR2 FQNEAQ (reference sequence). This CDR3 contains 13 residues. Deletions cut 5 bases from V and 11 bases from J, with 18 bases between. The CDR3 loop reads CASSKTDSLRAFF. In nucleotides, the CDR3 is TGTGCCAGCAGCAAGACCGACAGCTTAAGGGCTTTCTTT.

The chain has TRBV5-1 and TRBJ1-3, with D possibly matching TRBD1 (5 bases). This CDR3 comprises 16 residues. The germline gives CDR1 SGHRS, CDR2 YFSETQ. Trimming took off 0 bases at V and 0 bases at J, with 10 bases between the two ends. The DNA for the CDR3 is TGCGCCAGCAGCTTGGGGGGACGGTCCTCTGGAAACACCATATATTTT. This codes for CASSLGGRSSGNTIYF.

This clone has ten or more counts. J is TRBJ1-2 and V is TRBV30; the D gene is possibly TRBD1 (5 bases). Per germline, CDR1 GTSNPN and CDR2 SVGIG (reference sequence). This CDR3 has 11 amino acids. Trimming pared 2 bases from V and 10 bases from J, leaving 11 bases between. CDR3 sequence (DNA): TGTGCCTGGAGTACGGGACTTTTCTACACCTTC. Protein product: CAWSTGLFYTF.

The chain recombines TRBV3-1 (or the pseudogene TRBV3-2) with TRBJ2-5; TRBD1 matches at 12 bases. The CDR3 is 17 residues long. After removal of 5 bases from V and 5 bases from J, the junction contained 12 bases not matched to a gene. Germline V gives CDR1 LGHDT, CDR2 YNNKEL (reference sequence). The CDR3 sequence is CASSSHTGTGGLETQYF. As DNA, the CDR3 is TGTGCCAGCAGCTCACACACCGGGACAGGGGGCTTGGAGACCCAGTACTTC.

V and J are TRBV27 and TRBJ2-1, with 13 nucleotides matching TRBD2. The V segment lost 5 bases and the J segment 10 bases; nucleotides outside the gene matches: 11. CDR1 and CDR2 from the germline V gene are MNHEY and SMNVEV (reference sequence). CDR3 length: 16 residues. CDR3 nucleotides: TGTGCCAGCAGTGACCTAACTAGCGGGAGGGCCGGCGAGCAGTTCTTC. This translates into CASSDLTSGRAGEQFF.

This chain links TRBV21-1 with TRBJ1-1. TRBV21-1 is recorded as a pseudogene. This CDR3 has 16 residues. The CDR3 loop is CASSRREGNRVAQAFF. CDR3 DNA sequence: TGTGCCAGCAGCAGGAGGGAGGGAAATAGGGTAGCTCAAGCTTTCTTT.

The CDR3 bases are TGTGCCAGCAGCTTAATTTCCAGCGAAACTACTAACTATGGCTACACCTTC. It specifies CASSLISSETTNYGYTF. This sequence joins TRBV7-9 and TRBJ1-2, with D hard to call. Per germline, CDR1 SEHNR and CDR2 FQNEAQ (reference sequence). Trimming took off 2 bases at V and 0 bases at J, with 16 bases between the two ends. This CDR3 region has 17 residues.

This rearrangement joins TRBV2 to TRBJ1-2; a possible D gene is TRBD1 (5 bases). The CDR3 is 15 residues long. Trimming pared 10 bases from V and 2 bases from J, leaving 20 bases between. Germline CDR1 reads SNHLY; CDR2 reads FYNNEI. CDR3 in DNA: TGTGCCACGATCATGCTGTACGGGGGGAACTATGGCTACACCTTC. This codes for CATIMLYGGNYGYTF.

The J gene is TRBJ1-3, the V gene TRBV19; no definite D call. Looked up from germline, CDR1 is LNHDA and CDR2 is SQIVND (reference sequence). This CDR3 has 14 residues. V lost 2 bases and J lost 0, with 5 bases in between. The CDR3 loop reads CASSILSSGNTIYF. The DNA for the CDR3 is TGTGCCAGTAGTATACTGAGCTCTGGAAACACCATATATTTT.

The rearrangement joins TRBV7-9 to TRBJ1-2; TRBD1 aligns across 9 bases. The CDR3 has 14 amino acids. Germline assignment: CDR1 SEHNR and CDR2 FQNEAQ (reference sequence). V gave up 3 bases and J gave up 6 bases; unmatched junction bases: 5. CDR3 in amino acids: CASSLGTGSNGYTF. DNA of the CDR3: TGTGCCAGCAGCTTGGGGACAGGGTCCAATGGCTACACCTTC.

The chain couples TRBV7-9 to TRBJ2-1, with a weak D call TRBD1 (6 bases). This CDR3 comprises 16 residues. V gave up 5 bases and J gave up 6 bases, with 20 bases separating them. CDR1 and CDR2 from the germline V gene are SEHNR and FQNEAQ (reference sequence). The CDR3 loop reads CASSRTGNPIGNEQFF. The CDR3 DNA sequence: TGTGCCAGCAGCCGTACAGGGAATCCTATAGGCAATGAGCAGTTCTTC. The full variable domain, its missing parts supplied by reference TRBV7-9 and TRBJ2-1, is DTGVSQNPRHKITKRGQNVTFRCDPISEHNRLYWYRQTLGQGPEFLTYFQNEAQLEKSRLLSDRFSAERPKGSFSTLEIQRTEQGDSAMYLCASSRTGNPIGNEQFFGPGTRLTVL.

The chain is built from TRBV5-1 and TRBJ2-3; TRBD2 matches 9 bases. Trimming at V came to 1 base and at J to 0 bases, leaving 9 bases not matched to a gene. Germline V lookup: CDR1 SGHRS, CDR2 YFSETQ. The CDR3 covers 18 residues. The CDR3 spells CASSLWPAGGTSTDTQYF. The CDR3 region has the DNA TGCGCCAGCAGCTTGTGGCCAGCGGGAGGAACTAGCACAGATACGCAGTATTTT.

The chain recombines TRBV7-9 with TRBJ1-1, with a tentative D call TRBD1 (6 bases). The V end lost 6 bases, the J end lost 4 bases, and 12 bases lay between the germline ends. CDR1 and CDR2 from the germline V gene are SEHNR and FQNEAQ (reference sequence). The CDR3 extends over 13 amino acids. CDR3 in DNA: TGTGCCAGCAGGACAGGTGAGACCACTGAAGCTTTCTTT. Its translation: CASRTGETTEAFF.

The V call is TRBV24-1, the J call TRBJ1-5; D remains unclear. The CDR3 is made up of 13 amino acids. V gave up 9 bases and J gave up 1 base, with 9 bases separating them. CDR1 KGHDR and CDR2 SFDVKD come from the germline V gene. The CDR3 DNA reads TGTGCCACCCAGAGGGAGAGCAATCAGCCCCAGCATTTT. As protein: CATQRESNQPQHF.

The CDR3 loop reads CASSLEVGPYGYTF. DNA of the CDR3: TGTGCCAGCAGCTTAGAAGTAGGGCCTTATGGCTACACCTTC. The chain recombines TRBV7-2 with TRBJ1-2; no reliable D call. This CDR3 comprises 14 residues. Looked up from germline, CDR1 is SGHTA and CDR2 is FQGNSA. The V and J ends lost 1 base and 5 bases respectively, with 11 bases between them.

The chain carries TRBV5-1 and TRBJ2-5, with D possibly being TRBD2 (7 bases). The V gene lost 3 bases and the J gene lost 2 bases, with 17 bases spanning the gap. This CDR3 is 16 amino acids long. CDR1 is SGHRS and CDR2 is YFSETQ in the germline V gene. Here the CDR3 reads CASSSLGGAPQETQYF. CDR3 in DNA: TGCGCCAGCAGCTCCCTTGGGGGGGCACCACAAGAGACCCAGTACTTC.

V and J are TRBV27 and TRBJ2-1, with D unresolved. This CDR3 spans 12 amino acids. Germline V lookup: CDR1 MNHEY, CDR2 SMNVEV (reference sequence). Trimming cost V 7 bases and J 7 bases, with 11 bases left between them. CDR3 sequence reads: CASMREGNEQFF. In DNA, the CDR3 is TGTGCCAGCATGAGAGAAGGGAATGAGCAGTTCTTC.